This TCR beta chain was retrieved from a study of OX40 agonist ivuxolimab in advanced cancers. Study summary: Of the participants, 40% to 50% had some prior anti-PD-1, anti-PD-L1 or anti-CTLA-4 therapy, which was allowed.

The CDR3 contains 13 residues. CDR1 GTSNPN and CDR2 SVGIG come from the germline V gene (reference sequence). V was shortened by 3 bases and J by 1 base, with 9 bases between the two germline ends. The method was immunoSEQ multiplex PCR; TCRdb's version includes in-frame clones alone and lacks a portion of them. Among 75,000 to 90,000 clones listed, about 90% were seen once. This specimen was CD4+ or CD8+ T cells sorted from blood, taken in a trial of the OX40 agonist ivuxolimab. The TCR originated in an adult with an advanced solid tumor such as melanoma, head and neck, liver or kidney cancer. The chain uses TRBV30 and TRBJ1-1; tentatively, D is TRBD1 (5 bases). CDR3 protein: CAWSPGPNTEAFF. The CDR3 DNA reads TGTGCCTGGAGCCCGGGACCGAACACTGAAGCTTTCTTT.